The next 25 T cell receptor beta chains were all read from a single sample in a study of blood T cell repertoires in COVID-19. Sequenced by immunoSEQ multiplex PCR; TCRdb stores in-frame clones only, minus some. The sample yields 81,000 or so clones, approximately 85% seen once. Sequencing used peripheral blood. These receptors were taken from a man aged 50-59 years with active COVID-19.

CDR3 sequence: CASSQTSGEVNEQFF. CDR3 bases: TGTGCCAGCAGTCAGACTAGCGGGGAAGTCAATGAGCAGTTCTTC. The rearrangement links TRBV6-2 or TRBV6-3 to TRBJ2-1; TRBD2 matches 11 bases. The CDR3 consists of 15 residues. Germline V gene lookup returns CDR1 MNHEY and CDR2 SVGEGT. Losses at the gene ends were 5 bases for V and 6 bases for J; bases not matched to a gene: 6.

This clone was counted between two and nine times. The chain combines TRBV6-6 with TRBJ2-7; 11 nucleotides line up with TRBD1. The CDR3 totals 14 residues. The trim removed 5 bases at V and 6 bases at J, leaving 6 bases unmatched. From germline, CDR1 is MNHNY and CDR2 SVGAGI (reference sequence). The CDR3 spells CASSLGQGELEQYF. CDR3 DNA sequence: TGTGCCAGCAGTCTGGGACAGGGGGAACTCGAGCAGTACTTC.

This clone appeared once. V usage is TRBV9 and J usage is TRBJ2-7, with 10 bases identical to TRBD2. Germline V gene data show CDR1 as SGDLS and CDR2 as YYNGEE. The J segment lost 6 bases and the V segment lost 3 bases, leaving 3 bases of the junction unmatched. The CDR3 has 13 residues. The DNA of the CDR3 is TGTGCCAGCAGCGAGCTAGCGGGAGCCGAGCAGTACTTC. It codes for CASSELAGAEQYF.

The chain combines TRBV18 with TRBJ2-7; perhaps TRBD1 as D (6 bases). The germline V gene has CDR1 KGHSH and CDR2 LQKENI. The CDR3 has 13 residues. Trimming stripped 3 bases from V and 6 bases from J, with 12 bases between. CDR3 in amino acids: CASSPTTGREQYF. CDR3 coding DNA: TGTGCCAGCTCACCGACAACAGGGCGCGAGCAGTACTTC.

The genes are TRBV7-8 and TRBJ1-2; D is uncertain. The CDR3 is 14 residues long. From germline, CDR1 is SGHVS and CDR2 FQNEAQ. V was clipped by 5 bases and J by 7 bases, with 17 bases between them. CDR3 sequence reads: CASSLPFIGSGYTF. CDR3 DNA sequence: TGTGCCAGCAGCCTACCCTTTATTGGCTCTGGCTACACCTTC. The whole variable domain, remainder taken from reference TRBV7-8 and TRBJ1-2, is GAGVSQSPRYKVAKRGQDVALRCDPISGHVSLFWYQQALGQGPEFLTYFQNEAQLDKSGLPSDRFFAERPEGSVSTLKIQRTQQEDSAVYLCASSLPFIGSGYTFGSGTRLTVV.

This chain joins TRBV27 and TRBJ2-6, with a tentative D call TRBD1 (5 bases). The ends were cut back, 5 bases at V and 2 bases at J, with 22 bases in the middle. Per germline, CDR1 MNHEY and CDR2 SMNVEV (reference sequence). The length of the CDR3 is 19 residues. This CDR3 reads CASSRILQAWPAGANVLTF. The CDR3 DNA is TGTGCCAGCAGTCGGATTTTACAGGCTTGGCCTGCTGGGGCCAACGTCCTGACTTTC.

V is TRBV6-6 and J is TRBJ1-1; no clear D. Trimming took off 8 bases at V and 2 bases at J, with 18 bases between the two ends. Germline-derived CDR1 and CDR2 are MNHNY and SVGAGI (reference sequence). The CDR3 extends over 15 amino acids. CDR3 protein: CASFTNGRANTEAFF. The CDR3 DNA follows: TGTGCCAGCTTTACCAATGGGAGGGCTAACACTGAAGCTTTCTTT.

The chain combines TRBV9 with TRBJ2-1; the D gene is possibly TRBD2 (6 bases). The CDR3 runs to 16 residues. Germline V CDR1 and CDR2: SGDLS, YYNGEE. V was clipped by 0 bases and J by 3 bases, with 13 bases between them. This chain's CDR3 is CASSVGPGTDYNEQFF. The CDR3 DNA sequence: TGTGCCAGCAGCGTAGGTCCCGGGACTGACTACAATGAGCAGTTCTTC.

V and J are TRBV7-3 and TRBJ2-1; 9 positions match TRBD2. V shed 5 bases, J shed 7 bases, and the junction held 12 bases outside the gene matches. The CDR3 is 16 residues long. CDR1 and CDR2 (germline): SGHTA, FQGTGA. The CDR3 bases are TGTGCCAGCAGCCCAGTAGGCGCGGGAGGGCCTAATGAGCAGTTCTTC. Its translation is CASSPVGAGGPNEQFF.

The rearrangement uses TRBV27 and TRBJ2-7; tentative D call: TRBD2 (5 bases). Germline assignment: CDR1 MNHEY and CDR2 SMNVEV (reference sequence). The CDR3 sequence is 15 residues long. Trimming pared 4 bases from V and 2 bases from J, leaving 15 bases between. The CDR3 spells CASSSFLATAYEQYF. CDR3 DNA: TGTGCCAGCAGTTCCTTTTTAGCGACTGCCTACGAGCAGTACTTC.

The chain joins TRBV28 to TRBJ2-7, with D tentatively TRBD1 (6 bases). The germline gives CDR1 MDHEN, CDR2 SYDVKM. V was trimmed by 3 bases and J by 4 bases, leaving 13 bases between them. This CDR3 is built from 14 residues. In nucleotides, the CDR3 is TGTGCCAGCAGTTTTCGGACAGATGCTTACGAGCAGTACTTC. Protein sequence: CASSFRTDAYEQYF.

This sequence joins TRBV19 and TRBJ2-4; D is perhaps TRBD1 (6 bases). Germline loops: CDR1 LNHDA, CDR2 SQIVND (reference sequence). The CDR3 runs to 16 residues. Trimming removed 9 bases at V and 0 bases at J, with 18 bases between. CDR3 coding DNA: TGTGCCAGAAAACACAGGGCCCTACTAGCCAAAAACATTCAGTACTTC. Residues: CARKHRALLAKNIQYF.

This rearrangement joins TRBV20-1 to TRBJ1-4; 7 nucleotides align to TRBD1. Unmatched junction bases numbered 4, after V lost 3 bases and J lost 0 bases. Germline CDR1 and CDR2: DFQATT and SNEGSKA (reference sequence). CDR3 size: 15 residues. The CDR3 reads CSASQGQATNEKLFF. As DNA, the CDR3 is TGCAGTGCTAGTCAAGGACAGGCAACTAATGAAAAACTGTTTTTT.

CDR3: CASSQGQPSSYNSPLHF. The CDR3 DNA reads as TGTGCCAGCAGCCAAGGACAGCCGAGCTCCTATAATTCACCCCTCCACTTT. This sequence joins TRBV5-5 and TRBJ1-6; the D gene is possibly TRBD1 (6 bases). In germline, CDR1 is SGHKS, CDR2 YYEKEE (reference sequence). With 4 bases removed from V and 0 bases from J, the gap between germline ends came to 14 bases. The CDR3 loop spans 17 amino acids.

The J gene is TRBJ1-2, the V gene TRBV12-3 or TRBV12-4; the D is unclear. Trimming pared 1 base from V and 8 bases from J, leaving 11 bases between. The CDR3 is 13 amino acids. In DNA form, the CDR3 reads TGTGCCAGCAGTTTAGAACAAAGGAGGGGCTACACCTTC. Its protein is CASSLEQRRGYTF.

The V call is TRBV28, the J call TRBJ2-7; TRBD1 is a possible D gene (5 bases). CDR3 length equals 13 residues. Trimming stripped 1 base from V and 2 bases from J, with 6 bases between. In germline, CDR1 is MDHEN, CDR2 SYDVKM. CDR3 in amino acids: CASSLLGAYEQYF. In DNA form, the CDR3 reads TGTGCCAGCAGTTTATTAGGGGCCTACGAGCAGTACTTC.

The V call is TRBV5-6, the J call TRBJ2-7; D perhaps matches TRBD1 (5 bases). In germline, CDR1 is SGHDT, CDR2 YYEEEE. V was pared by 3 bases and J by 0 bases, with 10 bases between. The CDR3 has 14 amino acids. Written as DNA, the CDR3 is TGTGCCAGCAGCTCCGACAGCTTCTCCTACGAGCAGTACTTC. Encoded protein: CASSSDSFSYEQYF.

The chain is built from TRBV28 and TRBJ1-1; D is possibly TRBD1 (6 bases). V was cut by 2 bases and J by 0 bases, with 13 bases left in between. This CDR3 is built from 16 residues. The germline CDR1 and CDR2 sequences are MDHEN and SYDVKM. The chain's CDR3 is CASSLPGQPVNTEAFF. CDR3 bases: TGTGCCAGCAGTTTACCCGGACAGCCCGTGAACACTGAAGCTTTCTTT.

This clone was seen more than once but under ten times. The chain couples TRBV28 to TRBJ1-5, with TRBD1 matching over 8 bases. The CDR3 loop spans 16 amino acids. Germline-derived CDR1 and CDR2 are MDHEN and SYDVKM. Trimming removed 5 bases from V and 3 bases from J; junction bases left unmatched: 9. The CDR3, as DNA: TGTGCCAGCAGTCCCAGTAAGGACAGGGACAATCAGCCCCAGCATTTT. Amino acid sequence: CASSPSKDRDNQPQHF.

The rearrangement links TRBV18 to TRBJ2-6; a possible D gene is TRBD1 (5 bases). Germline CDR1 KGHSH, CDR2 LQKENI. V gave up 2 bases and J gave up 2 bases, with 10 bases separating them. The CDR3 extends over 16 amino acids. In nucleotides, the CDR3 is TGTGCCAGCTCACCAGGAGAAGGGGCTGGGGCCAACGTCCTGACTTTC. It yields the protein CASSPGEGAGANVLTF. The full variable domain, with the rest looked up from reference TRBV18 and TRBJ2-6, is NAGVMQNPRHLVRRRGQEARLRCSPMKGHSHVYWYRQLPEEGLKFMVYLQKENIIDESGMPKERFSAEFPKEGPSILRIQQVVRGDSAAYFCASSPGEGAGANVLTFGAGSRLTVL.

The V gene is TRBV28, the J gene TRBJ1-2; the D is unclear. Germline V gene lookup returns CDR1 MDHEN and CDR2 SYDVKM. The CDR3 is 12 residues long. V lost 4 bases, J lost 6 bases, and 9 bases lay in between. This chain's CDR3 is CASSSKRDGYTF. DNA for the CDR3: TGTGCCAGCAGTTCCAAGCGGGATGGCTACACCTTC.

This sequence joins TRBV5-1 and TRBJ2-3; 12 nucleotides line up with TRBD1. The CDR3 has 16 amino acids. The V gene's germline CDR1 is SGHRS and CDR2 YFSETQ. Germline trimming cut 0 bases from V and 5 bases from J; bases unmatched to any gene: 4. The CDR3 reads CASSLVGTGGRDTQYF. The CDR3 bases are TGCGCCAGCAGCTTGGTTGGGACAGGGGGCAGAGATACGCAGTATTTT.

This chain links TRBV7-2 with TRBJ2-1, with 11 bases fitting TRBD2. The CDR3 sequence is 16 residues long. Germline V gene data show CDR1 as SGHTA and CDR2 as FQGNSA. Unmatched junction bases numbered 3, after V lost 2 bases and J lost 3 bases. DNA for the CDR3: TGTGCCAGCAGCTTAAGCGGGACTAGCGGCTACAATGAGCAGTTCTTC. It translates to CASSLSGTSGYNEQFF. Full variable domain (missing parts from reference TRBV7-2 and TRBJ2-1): GAGVSQSPSNKVTEKGKDVELRCDPISGHTALYWYRQSLGQGLEFLIYFQGNSAPDKSGLPSDRFSAERTGGSVSTLTIQRTQQEDSAVYLCASSLSGTSGYNEQFFGPGTRLTVL.

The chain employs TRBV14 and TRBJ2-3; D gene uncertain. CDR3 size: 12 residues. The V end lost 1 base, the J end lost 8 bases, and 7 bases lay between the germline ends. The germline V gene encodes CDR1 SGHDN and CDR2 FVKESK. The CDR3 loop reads CASSQVSGTQYF. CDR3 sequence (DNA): TGTGCCAGCAGCCAAGTCAGTGGTACGCAGTATTTT.

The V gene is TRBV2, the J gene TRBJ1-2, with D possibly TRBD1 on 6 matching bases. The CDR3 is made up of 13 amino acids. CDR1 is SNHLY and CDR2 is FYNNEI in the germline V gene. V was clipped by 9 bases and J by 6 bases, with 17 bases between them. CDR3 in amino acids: CASIWGGDNGYTF. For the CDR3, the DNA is TGTGCCAGTATCTGGGGAGGGGACAATGGCTACACCTTC.